A single sample is the source of the 21 T cell receptor beta chains below, sequenced in a study of blood T cell repertoires in COVID-19. Here immunoSEQ multiplex PCR was the method, and the copy in TCRdb shows in-frame clones only, minus some. The data hold some 460,000 clones, with 70% to 90% observed a single time. The source material was PBMCs or T cells enriched from blood (not recorded which). The receptors come from a woman between 18 and 29 years old with acute COVID-19.

The V and J genes are TRBV3-1 (or the pseudogene TRBV3-2) and TRBJ2-2, with D tentatively TRBD1 (5 bases). The V gene's germline CDR1 is LGHDT and CDR2 YNNKEL (reference sequence). CDR3 length equals 15 residues. Trimming stripped 0 bases from V and 6 bases from J, with 11 bases between. Here the CDR3 DNA reads TGTGCCAGCAGCCAAGACCCGTCGACAGCCGGGGAGCTGTTTTTT. This translates into CASSQDPSTAGELFF.

This clone was seen just once. The rearrangement links TRBV4-1 to TRBJ2-7, with TRBD2 as a possible D gene (6 bases). Germline V lookup: CDR1 MGHRA, CDR2 YSYEKL. This CDR3 region has 17 residues. The V gene lost 1 base and the J gene lost 3 bases, with 19 bases spanning the gap. The CDR3 loop is CASSQAWDSQNNYEQYF. Written as DNA, the CDR3 is TGCGCCAGCAGCCAAGCTTGGGACTCCCAAAACAACTACGAGCAGTACTTC.

J is TRBJ1-3 and V is TRBV6-5, with TRBD1 as a possible D gene (6 bases). CDR3 length equals 16 residues. V was pared by 4 bases and J by 0 bases, with 13 bases between. The germline V gene encodes CDR1 MNHEY and CDR2 SVGAGI. CDR3 residues: CASSSRTVYSGNTIYF. The CDR3 coding sequence is TGTGCCAGCAGTTCACGGACAGTCTACTCTGGAAACACCATATATTTT.

The chain has TRBV5-1 and TRBJ2-1; 10 bases are shared with TRBD2. V shed 5 bases, J shed 4 bases, and the junction held 6 bases outside the gene matches. The germline V gene has CDR1 SGHRS and CDR2 YFSETQ. The CDR3 contains 15 residues. CDR3 sequence (DNA): TGCGCCAGCAGAACTAGCGGGGTACTATACAATGAGCAGTTCTTC. Encoded protein: CASRTSGVLYNEQFF. Looking up the rest from reference TRBV5-1 and TRBJ2-1 gives the full variable domain: KAGVTQTPRYLIKTRGQQVTLSCSPISGHRSVSWYQQTPGQGLQFLFEYFSETQRNKGNFPGRFSGRQFSNSRSEMNVSTLELGDSALYLCASRTSGVLYNEQFFGPGTRLTVL.

The gene calls are TRBV18 and TRBJ2-1, with no clear D. Germline CDR1 is KGHSH and CDR2 is LQKENI. V was trimmed by 2 bases and J by 0 bases, leaving 8 bases between them. The length of the CDR3 is 15 residues. The CDR3 sequence is CASSPVRFSYNEQFF. The CDR3 DNA is TGTGCCAGCTCACCAGTCCGGTTCTCCTACAATGAGCAGTTCTTC.

The rearrangement joins TRBV11-1 to TRBJ1-2; D perhaps matches TRBD1 (5 bases). V was trimmed by 5 bases and J by 6 bases, leaving 10 bases between them. The germline V gene has CDR1 SGHAT and CDR2 FQDESV (reference sequence). There are 12 residues in the CDR3. CDR3 protein: CASSDGANGYTF. The CDR3 DNA sequence: TGTGCCAGCAGCGATGGGGCTAATGGCTACACCTTC.

The chain carries TRBV5-1 and TRBJ1-1, with unresolved D. This CDR3 region has 15 residues. The germline CDR1 and CDR2 sequences are SGHRS and YFSETQ. Trimming cost V 5 bases and J 7 bases, with 21 bases left between them. The CDR3 bases are TGCGCCAGCAGACGTTACGATTACGTGGAGAATGAAGCTTTCTTT. It encodes CASRRYDYVENEAFF.

V usage is TRBV4-1 and J usage is TRBJ2-1, with TRBD2 matching 8 bases. CDR1 is MGHRA, CDR2 YSYEKL, per germline. J was trimmed by 4 bases and V by 4 bases; bases with no gene match: 9. The CDR3 has 16 amino acids. This CDR3 is CASSPTSAGAYNEQFF. The CDR3 bases are TGCGCCAGCAGCCCAACGTCAGCGGGAGCATACAATGAGCAGTTCTTC.

This chain connects TRBV7-9 to TRBJ2-7; tentatively, D is TRBD2 (5 bases). The CDR3 totals 15 residues. Germline V gene lookup returns CDR1 SEHNR and CDR2 FQNEAQ (reference sequence). Trimming removed 3 bases from V and 1 base from J, with 13 bases in between. The CDR3 sequence is CASSFVGEQSYEQYF. The CDR3 nucleotides are TGTGCCAGCAGCTTCGTGGGAGAGCAATCCTACGAGCAGTACTTC.

The genes are TRBV7-3 and TRBJ2-5; D might be TRBD1 (5 bases). CDR1 SGHTA and CDR2 FQGTGA come from the germline V gene. The V and J ends lost 1 base and 2 bases respectively, with 11 bases between them. The CDR3 runs 15 residues. DNA of the CDR3: TGTGCCAGCAGCTTAATTGCAGGGAAACAAGAGACCCAGTACTTC. This sequence encodes CASSLIAGKQETQYF.

The V gene is TRBV12-3 or TRBV12-4, the J gene TRBJ1-2; D not certain. The V gene lost 7 bases and the J gene lost 4 bases, with 13 bases spanning the gap. The CDR3 is made up of 13 amino acids. The CDR3 is CASTLTQSYGYTF. DNA of the CDR3: TGTGCCAGCACCCTCACCCAGTCCTATGGCTACACCTTC.

The chain joins TRBV5-6 to TRBJ2-7; 7 bases agree with TRBD2. J was trimmed by 4 bases and V by 0 bases; bases with no gene match: 7. CDR1 SGHDT and CDR2 YYEEEE come from the germline V gene. The CDR3 has 15 residues. Here the CDR3 reads CASSLEGGGGYEQYF. The CDR3 nucleotides read TGTGCCAGCAGCTTGGAGGGCGGGGGAGGTTACGAGCAGTACTTC.

The chain combines TRBV5-1 with TRBJ2-1; tentatively, D is TRBD1 (6 bases). The germline gives CDR1 SGHRS, CDR2 YFSETQ. The CDR3 totals 17 residues. The V end lost 4 bases, the J end lost 3 bases, and 20 bases lay between the germline ends. The CDR3 loop is CASSMPERQDNYNEQFF. Here the CDR3 DNA reads TGCGCCAGCAGCATGCCCGAAAGACAGGATAACTACAATGAGCAGTTCTTC.

The gene calls are TRBV7-2 and TRBJ1-2, with D possibly TRBD1 on 6 matching bases. V was clipped by 6 bases and J by 8 bases, with 16 bases between them. The CDR3 spans 13 residues. Germline V gene lookup returns CDR1 SGHTA and CDR2 FQGNSA. CDR3 residues: CASRKDSLGGYTF. The CDR3 DNA is TGTGCCAGCAGAAAGGACAGCCTGGGCGGCTACACCTTC.

This clone was counted a single time. The genes are TRBV29-1 and TRBJ2-7; D ambiguous. Trimming took off 1 base at V and 3 bases at J, with 7 bases between the two ends. Germline loops: CDR1 SQVTM, CDR2 ANQGSEA. CDR3 length: 12 residues. The CDR3 protein is CSVEVSLYEQYF. The CDR3, as DNA: TGCAGCGTTGAAGTCAGTCTCTACGAGCAGTACTTC.

This chain connects TRBV5-6 to TRBJ2-1, with 8 bases identical to TRBD2. The germline V gene encodes CDR1 SGHDT and CDR2 YYEEEE. CDR3 length: 16 residues. The ends lost 2 bases at V and 5 bases at J; junction bases unmatched: 9. The CDR3 loop is CASSFTSGGPHNEQFF. CDR3 coding DNA: TGTGCCAGCAGCTTCACCTCGGGGGGGCCCCACAATGAGCAGTTCTTC. The full variable domain, in which reference TRBV5-6 and TRBJ2-1 provide the parts outside the CDR3, is DAGVTQSPTHLIKTRGQQVTLRCSPKSGHDTVSWYQQALGQGPQFIFQYYEEEERQRGNFPDRFSGHQFPNYSSELNVNALLLGDSALYLCASSFTSGGPHNEQFFGPGTRLTVL.

V is TRBV6-5 and J is TRBJ2-5, with D possibly matching TRBD2 (6 bases). The CDR3 has 14 amino acids. V lost 0 bases to trimming and J lost 5 bases, with 10 bases between them. Germline lookup yields CDR1 MNHEY and CDR2 SVGAGI. CDR3 in amino acids: CASSYSKGRETQYF. The CDR3 DNA is TGTGCCAGCAGTTACTCGAAGGGGAGGGAGACCCAGTACTTC.

The CDR3 DNA reads TGTGCCAGCAGTTCCGAGCAGGGCGGCACTGAAGCTTTCTTT. Protein sequence: CASSSEQGGTEAFF. The V and J genes are TRBV2 and TRBJ1-1; tentatively, D is TRBD1 (5 bases). This CDR3 has 14 residues. Germline CDR1 SNHLY, CDR2 FYNNEI. The ends were cut back, 5 bases at V and 4 bases at J, with 14 bases in the middle.

The chain couples TRBV6-5 to TRBJ1-4; D is uncertain. Looked up from germline, CDR1 is MNHEY and CDR2 is SVGAGI. This CDR3 has 14 residues. V lost 6 bases, J lost 8 bases, and 16 bases lay in between. CDR3 protein: CASRNPDLGEKLFF. The CDR3 DNA reads as TGTGCCAGCAGAAACCCAGACTTAGGCGAAAAACTGTTTTTT.

The chain uses TRBV18 and TRBJ1-4; D is ambiguous. The V end lost 8 bases, the J end lost 0 bases, and 13 bases lay between the germline ends. CDR3 length equals 15 residues. The germline gives CDR1 KGHSH, CDR2 LQKENI. The CDR3 DNA follows: TGTGCCAGCACCCTAACGGGATCAACTAATGAAAAACTGTTTTTT. This gives the protein CASTLTGSTNEKLFF.

There are a few counts of this clone. This chain uses TRBV5-1 with TRBJ1-3; TRBD1 might be the D (6 bases). With 2 bases removed from V and 4 bases from J, the gap between germline ends came to 13 bases. Germline CDR1 SGHRS, CDR2 YFSETQ. The CDR3 length is 15 residues. CDR3 amino acids: CASSLQGSEGNTIYF. The CDR3 nucleotides are TGCGCCAGCAGCTTACAGGGATCGGAAGGAAACACCATATATTTT.